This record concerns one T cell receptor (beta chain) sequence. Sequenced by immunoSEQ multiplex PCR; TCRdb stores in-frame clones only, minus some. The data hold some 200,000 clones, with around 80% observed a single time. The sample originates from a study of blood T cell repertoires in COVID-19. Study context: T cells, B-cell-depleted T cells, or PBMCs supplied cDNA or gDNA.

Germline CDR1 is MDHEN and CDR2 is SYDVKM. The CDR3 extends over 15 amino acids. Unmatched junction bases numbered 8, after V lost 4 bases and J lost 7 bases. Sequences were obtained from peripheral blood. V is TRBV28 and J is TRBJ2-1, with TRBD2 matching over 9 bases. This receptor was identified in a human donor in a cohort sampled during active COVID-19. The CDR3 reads CASSSVAGGPNEQFF. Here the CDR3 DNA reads TGTGCCAGCAGTTCCGTCGCGGGAGGGCCGAATGAGCAGTTCTTC.